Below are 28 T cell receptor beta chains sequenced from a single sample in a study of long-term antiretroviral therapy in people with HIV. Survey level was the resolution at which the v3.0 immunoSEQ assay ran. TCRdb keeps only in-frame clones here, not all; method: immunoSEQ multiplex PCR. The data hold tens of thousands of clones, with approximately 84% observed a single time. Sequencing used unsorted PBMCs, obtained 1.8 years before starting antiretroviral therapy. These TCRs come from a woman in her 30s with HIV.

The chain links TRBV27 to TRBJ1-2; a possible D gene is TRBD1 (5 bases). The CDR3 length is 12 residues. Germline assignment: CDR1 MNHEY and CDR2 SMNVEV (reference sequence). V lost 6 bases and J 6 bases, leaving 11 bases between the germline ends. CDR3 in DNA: TGTGCCAGCAGGGGGCTGTTTAATGGCTACACCTTC. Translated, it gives CASRGLFNGYTF.

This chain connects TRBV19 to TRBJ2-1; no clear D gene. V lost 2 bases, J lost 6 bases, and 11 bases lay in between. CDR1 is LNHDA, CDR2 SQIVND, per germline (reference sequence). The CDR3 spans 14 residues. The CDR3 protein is CASSIKRGSNEQFF. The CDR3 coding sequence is TGTGCCAGTAGTATAAAGCGAGGTTCCAATGAGCAGTTCTTC.

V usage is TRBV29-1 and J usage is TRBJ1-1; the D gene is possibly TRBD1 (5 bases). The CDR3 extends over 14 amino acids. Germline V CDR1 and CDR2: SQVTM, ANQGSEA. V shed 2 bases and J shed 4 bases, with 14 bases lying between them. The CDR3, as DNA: TGCAGCGTTGAATCATCCCAGGGTATCACTGAAGCTTTCTTT. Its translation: CSVESSQGITEAFF.

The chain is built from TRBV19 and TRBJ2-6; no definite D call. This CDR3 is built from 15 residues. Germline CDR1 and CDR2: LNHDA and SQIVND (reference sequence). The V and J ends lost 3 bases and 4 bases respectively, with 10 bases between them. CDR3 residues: CASSIQETGANVLTF. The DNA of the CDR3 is TGTGCCAGTAGTATCCAGGAGACGGGGGCCAACGTCCTGACTTTC. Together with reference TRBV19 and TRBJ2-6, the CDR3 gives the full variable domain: DGGITQSPKYLFRKEGQNVTLSCEQNLNHDAMYWYRQDPGQGLRLIYYSQIVNDFQKGDIAEGYSVSREKKESFPLTVTSAQKNPTAFYLCASSIQETGANVLTFGAGSRLTVL.

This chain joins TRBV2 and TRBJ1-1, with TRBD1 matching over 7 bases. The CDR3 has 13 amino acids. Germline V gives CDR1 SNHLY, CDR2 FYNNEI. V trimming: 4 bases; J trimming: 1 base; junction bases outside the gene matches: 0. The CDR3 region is CASSGDRNTEAFF. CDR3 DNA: TGTGCCAGCAGTGGGGACAGGAACACTGAAGCTTTCTTT.

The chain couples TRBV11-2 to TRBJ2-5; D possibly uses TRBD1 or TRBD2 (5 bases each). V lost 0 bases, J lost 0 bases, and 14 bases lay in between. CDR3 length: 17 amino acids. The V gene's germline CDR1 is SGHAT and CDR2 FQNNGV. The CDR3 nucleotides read TGTGCCAGCAGCTTAGAAGCCCGGGGCAGAAACCAAGAGACCCAGTACTTC. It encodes CASSLEARGRNQETQYF. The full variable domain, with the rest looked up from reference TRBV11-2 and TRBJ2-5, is EAGVAQSPRYKIIEKRQSVAFWCNPISGHATLYWYQQILGQGPKLLIQFQNNGVVDDSQLPKDRFSAERLKGVDSTLKIQPAKLEDSAVYLCASSLEARGRNQETQYFGPGTRLLVL.

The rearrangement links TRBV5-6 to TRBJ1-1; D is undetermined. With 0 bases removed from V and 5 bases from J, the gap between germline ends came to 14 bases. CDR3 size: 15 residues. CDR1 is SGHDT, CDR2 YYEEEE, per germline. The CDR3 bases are TGTGCCAGCAGCTTGGATACCGGGGTAGGAACTGAAGCTTTCTTT. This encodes CASSLDTGVGTEAFF.

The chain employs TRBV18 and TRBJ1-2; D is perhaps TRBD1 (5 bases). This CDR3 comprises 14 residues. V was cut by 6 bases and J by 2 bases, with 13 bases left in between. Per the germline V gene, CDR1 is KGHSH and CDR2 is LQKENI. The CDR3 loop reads CASSETVSNYGYTF. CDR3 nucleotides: TGTGCCAGCTCCGAGACAGTTTCGAACTATGGCTACACCTTC.

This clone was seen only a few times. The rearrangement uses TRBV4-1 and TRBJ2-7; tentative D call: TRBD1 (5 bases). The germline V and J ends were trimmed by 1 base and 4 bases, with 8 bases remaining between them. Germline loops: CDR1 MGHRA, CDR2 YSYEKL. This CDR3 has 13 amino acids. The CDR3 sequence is CASSQGGLYEQYF. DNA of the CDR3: TGCGCCAGCAGCCAAGGGGGCTTATACGAGCAGTACTTC.

The CDR3 DNA sequence: TGTGCCAGCAGCTTGGATAGGACCACTGAAGCTTTCTTT. Translating gives CASSLDRTTEAFF. V and J are TRBV5-4 and TRBJ1-1, with no clear D. Germline CDR1 SGHNT, CDR2 YYREEE (reference sequence). V shed 0 bases and J shed 4 bases, with 7 bases lying between them. The CDR3 is 13 residues long.

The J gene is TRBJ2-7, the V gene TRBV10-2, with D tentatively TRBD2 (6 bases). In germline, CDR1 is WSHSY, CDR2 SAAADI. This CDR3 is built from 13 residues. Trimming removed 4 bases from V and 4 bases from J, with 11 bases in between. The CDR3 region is CASSGGAFYEQYF. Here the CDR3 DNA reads TGCGCCAGCAGTGGCGGGGCCTTTTACGAGCAGTACTTC.

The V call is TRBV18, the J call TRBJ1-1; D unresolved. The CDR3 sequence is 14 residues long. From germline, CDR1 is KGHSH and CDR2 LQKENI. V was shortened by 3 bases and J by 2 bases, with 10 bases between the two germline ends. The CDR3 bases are TGTGCCAGCTCACCGAGCCGATCCAACACTGAAGCTTTCTTT. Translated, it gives CASSPSRSNTEAFF.

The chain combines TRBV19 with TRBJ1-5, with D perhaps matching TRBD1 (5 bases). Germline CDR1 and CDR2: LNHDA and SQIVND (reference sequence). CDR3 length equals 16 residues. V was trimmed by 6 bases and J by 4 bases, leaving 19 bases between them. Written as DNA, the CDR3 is TGTGCCAGTAGCCAAGAACCGCAGGGACCGAATCAGCCCCAGCATTTT. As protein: CASSQEPQGPNQPQHF. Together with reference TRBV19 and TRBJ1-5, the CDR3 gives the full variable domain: DGGITQSPKYLFRKEGQNVTLSCEQNLNHDAMYWYRQDPGQGLRLIYYSQIVNDFQKGDIAEGYSVSREKKESFPLTVTSAQKNPTAFYLCASSQEPQGPNQPQHFGDGTRLSIL.

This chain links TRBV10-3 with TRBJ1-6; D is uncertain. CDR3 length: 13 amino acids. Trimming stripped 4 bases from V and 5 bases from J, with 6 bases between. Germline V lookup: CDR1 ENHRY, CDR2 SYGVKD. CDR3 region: CAISVQDNSPLHF. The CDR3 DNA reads TGTGCCATCAGTGTGCAGGATAATTCACCCCTCCACTTT.

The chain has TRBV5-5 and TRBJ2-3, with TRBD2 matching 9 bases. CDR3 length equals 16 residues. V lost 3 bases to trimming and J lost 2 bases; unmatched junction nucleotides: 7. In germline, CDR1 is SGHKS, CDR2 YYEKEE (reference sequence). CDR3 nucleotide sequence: TGTGCCAGCAGCTCGAACCCGGGACTAGCCACAGATACGCAGTATTTT. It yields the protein CASSSNPGLATDTQYF.

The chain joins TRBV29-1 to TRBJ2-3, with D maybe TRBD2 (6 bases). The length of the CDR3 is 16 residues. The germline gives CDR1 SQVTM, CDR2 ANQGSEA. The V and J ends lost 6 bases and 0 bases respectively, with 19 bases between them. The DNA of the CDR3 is TGCAGCGTGGAGGGTGAGGAACAGACCAGCACAGATACGCAGTATTTT. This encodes CSVEGEEQTSTDTQYF.

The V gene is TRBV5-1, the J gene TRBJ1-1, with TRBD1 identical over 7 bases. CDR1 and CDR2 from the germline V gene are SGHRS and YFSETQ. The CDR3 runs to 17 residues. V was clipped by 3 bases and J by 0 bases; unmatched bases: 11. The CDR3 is CASSSAFLTGMNTEAFF. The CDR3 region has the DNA TGCGCCAGCAGCTCGGCCTTTTTGACAGGGATGAACACTGAAGCTTTCTTT.

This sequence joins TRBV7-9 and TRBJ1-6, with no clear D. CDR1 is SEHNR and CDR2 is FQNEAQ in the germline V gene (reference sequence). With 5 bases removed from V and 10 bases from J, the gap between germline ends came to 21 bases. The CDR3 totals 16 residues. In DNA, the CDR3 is TGTGCCAGCAGCCTCCAGGACGCGGGGAAGGGCTCACCCCTCCACTTT. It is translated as CASSLQDAGKGSPLHF.

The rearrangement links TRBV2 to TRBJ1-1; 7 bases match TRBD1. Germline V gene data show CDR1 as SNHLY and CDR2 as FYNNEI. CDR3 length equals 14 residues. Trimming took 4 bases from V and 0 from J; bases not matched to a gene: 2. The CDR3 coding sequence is TGTGCCAGCAGTGCGGGACAGATGAACACTGAAGCTTTCTTT. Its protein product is CASSAGQMNTEAFF.

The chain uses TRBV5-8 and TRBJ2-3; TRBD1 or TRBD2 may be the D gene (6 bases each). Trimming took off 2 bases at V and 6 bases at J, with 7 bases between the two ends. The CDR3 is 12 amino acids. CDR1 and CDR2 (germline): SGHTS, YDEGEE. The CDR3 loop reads CASSFGGDTQYF. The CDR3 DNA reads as TGTGCCAGCAGCTTCGGGGGCGATACGCAGTATTTT.

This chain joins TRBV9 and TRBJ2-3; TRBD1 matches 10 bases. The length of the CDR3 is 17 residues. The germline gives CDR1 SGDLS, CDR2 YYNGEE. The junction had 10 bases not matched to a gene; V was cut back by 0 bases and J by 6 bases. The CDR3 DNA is TGTGCCAGCAGCGTAGCTGGGGGACAGGGGTTTTTCGATACGCAGTATTTT. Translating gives CASSVAGGQGFFDTQYF. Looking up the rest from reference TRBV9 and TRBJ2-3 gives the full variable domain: DSGVTQTPKHLITATGQRVTLRCSPRSGDLSVYWYQQSLDQGLQFLIQYYNGEERAKGNILERFSAQQFPDLHSELNLSSLELGDSALYFCASSVAGGQGFFDTQYFGPGTRLTVL.

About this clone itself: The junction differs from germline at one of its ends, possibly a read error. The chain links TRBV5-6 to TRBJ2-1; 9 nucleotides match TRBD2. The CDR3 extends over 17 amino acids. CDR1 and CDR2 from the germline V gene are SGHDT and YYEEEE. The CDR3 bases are TGTGCCAGCAGCTTGGTTGGGCGGGGGGGCTCCCACAATGAGCAGTTCTTC. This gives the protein CASSLVGRGGSHNEQFF.

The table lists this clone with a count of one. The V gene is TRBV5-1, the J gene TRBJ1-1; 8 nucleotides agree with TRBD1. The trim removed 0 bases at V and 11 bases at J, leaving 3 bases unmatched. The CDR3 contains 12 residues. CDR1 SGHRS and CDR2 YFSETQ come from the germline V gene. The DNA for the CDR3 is TGCGCCAGCAGCTTGGGCAGGGGGCACGCTTTCTTT. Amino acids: CASSLGRGHAFF.

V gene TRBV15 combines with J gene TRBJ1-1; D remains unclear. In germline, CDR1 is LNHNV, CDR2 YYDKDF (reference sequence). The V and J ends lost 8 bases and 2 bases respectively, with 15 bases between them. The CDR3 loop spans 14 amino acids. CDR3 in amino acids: CATCSTGFNTEAFF. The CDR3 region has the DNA TGTGCCACCTGCTCGACCGGATTCAACACTGAAGCTTTCTTT.

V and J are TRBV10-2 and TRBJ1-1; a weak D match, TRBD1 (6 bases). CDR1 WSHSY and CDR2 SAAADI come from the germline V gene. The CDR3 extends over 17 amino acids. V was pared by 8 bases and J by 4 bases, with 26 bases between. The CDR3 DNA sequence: TGCGCCAGCTCAAGGGGTGGGGGCGGGAGGGTGAGCACTGAAGCTTTCTTT. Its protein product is CASSRGGGGRVSTEAFF.

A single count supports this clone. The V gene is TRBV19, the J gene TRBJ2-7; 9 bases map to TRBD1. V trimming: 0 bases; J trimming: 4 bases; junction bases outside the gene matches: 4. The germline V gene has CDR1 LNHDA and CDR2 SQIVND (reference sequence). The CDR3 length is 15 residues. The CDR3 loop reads CASSIDTTGGYEQYF. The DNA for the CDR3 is TGTGCCAGTAGTATAGATACGACAGGGGGTTACGAGCAGTACTTC.

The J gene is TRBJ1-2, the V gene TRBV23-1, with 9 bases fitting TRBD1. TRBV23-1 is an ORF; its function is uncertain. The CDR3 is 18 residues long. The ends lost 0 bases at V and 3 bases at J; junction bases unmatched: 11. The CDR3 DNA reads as TGCGCCAGCAGTCAATCTCGTCTCGGGGACAGGGCTCACTATGGCTACACCTTC. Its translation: CASSQSRLGDRAHYGYTF.

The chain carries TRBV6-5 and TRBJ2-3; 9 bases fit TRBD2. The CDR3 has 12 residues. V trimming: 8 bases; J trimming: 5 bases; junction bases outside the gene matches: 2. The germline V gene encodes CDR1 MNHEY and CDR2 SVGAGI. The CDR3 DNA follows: TGTGCCAGCGGGCGGGGGGGAGATACGCAGTATTTT. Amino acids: CASGRGGDTQYF.